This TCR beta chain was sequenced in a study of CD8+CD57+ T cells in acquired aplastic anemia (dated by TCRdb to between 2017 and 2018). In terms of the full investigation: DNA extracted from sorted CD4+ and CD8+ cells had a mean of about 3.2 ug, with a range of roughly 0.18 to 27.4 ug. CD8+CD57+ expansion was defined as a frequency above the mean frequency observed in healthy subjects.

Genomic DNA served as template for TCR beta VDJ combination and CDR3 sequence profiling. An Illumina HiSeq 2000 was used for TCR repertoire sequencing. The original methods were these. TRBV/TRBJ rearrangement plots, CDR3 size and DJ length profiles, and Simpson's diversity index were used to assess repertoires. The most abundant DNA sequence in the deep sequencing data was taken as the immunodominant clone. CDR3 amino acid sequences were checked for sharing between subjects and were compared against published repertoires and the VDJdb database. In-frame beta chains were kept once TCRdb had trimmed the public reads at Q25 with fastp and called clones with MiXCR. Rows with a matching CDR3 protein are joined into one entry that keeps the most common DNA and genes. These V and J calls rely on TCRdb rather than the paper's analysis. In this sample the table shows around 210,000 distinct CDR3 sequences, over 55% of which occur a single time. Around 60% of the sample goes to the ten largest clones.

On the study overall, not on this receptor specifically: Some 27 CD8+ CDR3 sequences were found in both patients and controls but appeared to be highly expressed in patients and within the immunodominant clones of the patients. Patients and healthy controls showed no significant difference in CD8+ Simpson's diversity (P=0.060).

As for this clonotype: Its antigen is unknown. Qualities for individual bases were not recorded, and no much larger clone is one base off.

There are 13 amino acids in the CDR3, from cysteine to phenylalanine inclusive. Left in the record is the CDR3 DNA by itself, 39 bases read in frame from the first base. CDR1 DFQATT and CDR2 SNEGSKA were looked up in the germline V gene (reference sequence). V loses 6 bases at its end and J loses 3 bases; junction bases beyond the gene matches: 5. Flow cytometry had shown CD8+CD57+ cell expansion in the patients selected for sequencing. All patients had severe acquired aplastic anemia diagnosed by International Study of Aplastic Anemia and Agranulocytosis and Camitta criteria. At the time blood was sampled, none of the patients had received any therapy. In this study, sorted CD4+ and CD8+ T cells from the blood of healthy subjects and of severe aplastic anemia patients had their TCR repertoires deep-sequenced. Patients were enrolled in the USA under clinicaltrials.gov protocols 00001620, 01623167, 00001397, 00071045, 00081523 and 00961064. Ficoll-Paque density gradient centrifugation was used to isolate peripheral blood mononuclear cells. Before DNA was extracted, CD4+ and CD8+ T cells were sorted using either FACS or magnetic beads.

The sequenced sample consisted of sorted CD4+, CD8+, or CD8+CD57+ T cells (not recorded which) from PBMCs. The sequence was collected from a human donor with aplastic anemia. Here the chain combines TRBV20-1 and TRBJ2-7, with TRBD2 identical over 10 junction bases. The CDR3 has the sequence CSARTSGNYEQYF. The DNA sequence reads TGCAGTGCCCGGACTAGCGGAAACTACGAGCAGTACTTC.